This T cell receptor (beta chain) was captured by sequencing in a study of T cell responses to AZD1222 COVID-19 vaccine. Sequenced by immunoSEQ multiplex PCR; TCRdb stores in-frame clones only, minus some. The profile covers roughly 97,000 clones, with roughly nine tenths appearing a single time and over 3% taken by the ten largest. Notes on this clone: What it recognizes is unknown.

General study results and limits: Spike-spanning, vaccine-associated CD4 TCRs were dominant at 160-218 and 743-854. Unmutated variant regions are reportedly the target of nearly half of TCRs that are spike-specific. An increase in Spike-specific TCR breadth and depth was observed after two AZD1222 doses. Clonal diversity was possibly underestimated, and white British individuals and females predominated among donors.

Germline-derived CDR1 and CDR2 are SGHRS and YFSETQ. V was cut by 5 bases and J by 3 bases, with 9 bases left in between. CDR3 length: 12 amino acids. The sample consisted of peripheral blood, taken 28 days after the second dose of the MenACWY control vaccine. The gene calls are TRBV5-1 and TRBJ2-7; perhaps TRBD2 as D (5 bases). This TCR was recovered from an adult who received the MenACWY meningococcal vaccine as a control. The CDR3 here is CASSSEYYEQYF. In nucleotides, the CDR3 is TGCGCCAGCAGTAGCGAGTACTACGAGCAGTACTTC.